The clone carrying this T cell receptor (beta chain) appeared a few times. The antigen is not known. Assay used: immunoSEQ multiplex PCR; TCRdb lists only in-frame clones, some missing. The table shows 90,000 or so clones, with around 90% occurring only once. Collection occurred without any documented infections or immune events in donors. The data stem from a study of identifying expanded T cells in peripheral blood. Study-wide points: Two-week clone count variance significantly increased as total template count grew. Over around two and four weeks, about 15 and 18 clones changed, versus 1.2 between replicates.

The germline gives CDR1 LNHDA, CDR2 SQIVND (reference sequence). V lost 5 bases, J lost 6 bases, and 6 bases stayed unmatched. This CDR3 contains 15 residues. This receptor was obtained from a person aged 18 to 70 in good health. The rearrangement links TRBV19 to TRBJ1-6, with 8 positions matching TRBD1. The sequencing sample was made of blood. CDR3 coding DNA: TGTGCCAGTAGTGGCCAAACAGGGGGTAATTCACCCCTCCACTTT. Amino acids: CASSGQTGGNSPLHF.